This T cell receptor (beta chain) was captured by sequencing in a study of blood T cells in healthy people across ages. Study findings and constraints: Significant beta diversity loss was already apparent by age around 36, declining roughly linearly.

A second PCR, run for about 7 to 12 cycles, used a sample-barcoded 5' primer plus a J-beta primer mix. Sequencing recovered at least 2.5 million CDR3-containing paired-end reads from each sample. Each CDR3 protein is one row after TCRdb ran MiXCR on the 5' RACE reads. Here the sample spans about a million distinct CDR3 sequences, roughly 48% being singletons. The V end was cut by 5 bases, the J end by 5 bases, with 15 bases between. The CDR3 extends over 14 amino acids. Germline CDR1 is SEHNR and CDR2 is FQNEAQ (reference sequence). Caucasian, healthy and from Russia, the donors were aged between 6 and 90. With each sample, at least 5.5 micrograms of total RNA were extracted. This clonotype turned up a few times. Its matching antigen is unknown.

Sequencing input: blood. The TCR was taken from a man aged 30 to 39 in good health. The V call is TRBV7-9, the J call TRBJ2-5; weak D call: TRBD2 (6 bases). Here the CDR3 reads CASSKGRGTETQYF. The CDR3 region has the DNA TGTGCCAGCAGCAAAGGGCGGGGAACGGAGACCCAGTACTTC.